Listed below are T cell receptor beta chains from one sample, sequenced in a study of beta chain features in type 1 diabetes. Using immunoSEQ multiplex PCR, the repertoire was profiled, and TCRdb retains in-frame clones only, with some absent. Of 250,000 to 300,000 clones listed, around 25% are singletons. Source material: naive CD4+ T cells from blood. The receptors originated from a woman in her twenties or thirties with type 1 diabetes. CDR3s include the opening cysteine and the closing phenylalanine or tryptophan. Each record gives: J gene, D gene, V gene, clone size, CDR3 DNA, CDR3 protein. A D gene is named only where the DNA matches it firmly. Clone size is shown for a subset of rows, as once, few, many or a class of expanded clone.

>TRBJ2-1|TRBD2|TRBV4-1|few
TGCGCCAGCAGCCAAGTAACTAGCGGAGCCTACAATGAGCAGTTCTTC
CASSQVTSGAYNEQFF
>TRBJ1-5|TRBD1|TRBV30|few
TGTGCCTGGACCAGGGACAGGGAAGGTCAGCCCCAGCATTTT
CAWTRDREGQPQHF
>TRBJ1-3|.|TRBV25-1|once
TGTGCCAGCAGTGACAGCTCGGGCTCTGGAAACACCATATATTTT
CASSDSSGSGNTIYF
>TRBJ2-1|TRBD1|TRBV9|few
TGTGCCAGCAGCGTAGGGGACAGGGCCCATGAGCAGTTCTTC
CASSVGDRAHEQFF
>TRBJ2-3|.|TRBV19|few
TGTGCCAGTACCCCTCGACAGACAGATACGCAGTATTTT
CASTPRQTDTQYF
>TRBJ1-2|.|TRBV2|few
TGTGCCAGCAGTGAAGGAGGTGGCTATGGCTACACCTTC
CASSEGGGYGYTF
>TRBJ2-1|.|TRBV28|.
TGTGCCAGCGGGAGGCGGAGCTCCTACAATGAGCAGTTCTTC
CASGRRSSYNEQFF
>TRBJ2-1|.|TRBV5-1|.
TGCGCCAGCAGCCTTGGACTAAACAATGAGCAGTTCTTC
CASSLGLNNEQFF
>TRBJ1-2|.|TRBV4-1|.
TGCGCCAGCAGCCAAGCCCTAGCTTATGGCTACACCTTC
CASSQALAYGYTF
>TRBJ1-1|.|TRBV30|.
TGTGCCTGGACCTCACTATTAGGAACGGGGACTGAAGCTTTCTTT
CAWTSLLGTGTEAFF
>TRBJ2-7|TRBD2|TRBV30|few
TGTGCCTGGAAGCGGGGGGCCTACGAGCAGTACTTC
CAWKRGAYEQYF
>TRBJ1-2|TRBD1|TRBV29-1|few
TGCAGCGCCAATGAGGGACAGGGAATCTATGGCTACACCTTC
CSANEGQGIYGYTF
>TRBJ2-7|TRBD1|TRBV7-9|.
TGTGCCAGCAGCTCGGCAGGGGGTTCCTACGAGCAGTACTTC
CASSSAGGSYEQYF
>TRBJ1-1|.|TRBV30|few
TGTGCCTGGAGTGGACCTACAGGGATGAGAACTGAAGCTTTCTTT
CAWSGPTGMRTEAFF
>TRBJ2-7|TRBD2|TRBV28|.
TGTGCCAGCAGTCCGGGACTAGCGGGAGTGTACGAGCAGTACTTC
CASSPGLAGVYEQYF
>TRBJ2-7|TRBD2|TRBV4-1|few
TGCGCCAGCAGCCAAGATCAGCTAGCGGGAAGCGACGAGCAGTACTTC
CASSQDQLAGSDEQYF
>TRBJ2-7|TRBD1|TRBV30|few
TGTGCCTGGAGGGGGGGACAGGGTATGTCCTACGAGCAGTACTTC
CAWRGGQGMSYEQYF
>TRBJ2-5|TRBD2|TRBV5-4|few
TGTGCCAGCACTTTCGACTGGGAGGGAGAGACCCAGTACTTC
CASTFDWEGETQYF
>TRBJ2-7|.|TRBV2|.
TGTGCCAGCAGTGATCCCGGGTTCTCCTACGAGCAGTACTTC
CASSDPGFSYEQYF
>TRBJ2-2|TRBD1|TRBV11-1|few
TGTGCCAGCAGCTTTCAGGGGGCTGGCACCGGGGAGCTGTTTTTT
CASSFQGAGTGELFF
>TRBJ1-1|.|TRBV7-6|.
TGTGCCAGCAGCTTCAGGGGTGGCAACACTGAAGCTTTCTTT
CASSFRGGNTEAFF
>TRBJ2-5|TRBD2|TRBV29-1|once
TGCAGCGTTGAAGCCGCGGGAGGCCGGGAGACCCAGTACTTC
CSVEAAGGRETQYF
>TRBJ2-7|TRBD2|TRBV30|few
TGTGCCTGGGACATAGCGGGTTCCTCTAGGGAGCAGTACTTC
CAWDIAGSSREQYF
>TRBJ2-5|TRBD1|TRBV7-9|few
TGTGCCAGCAGCTGGGGACAGCAAGAGACCCAGTACTTC
CASSWGQQETQYF
>TRBJ1-2|TRBD1|TRBV29-1|.
TGCAGCGGGGAGGACAGGGAAAAGAGTGGCTACACCTTC
CSGEDREKSGYTF
>TRBJ1-2|.|TRBV5-1|.
TGCGCCAGCAGCTATGCTGCGGTCGCTCGGGGATATGGCTACACCTTC
CASSYAAVARGYGYTF
>TRBJ2-2|.|TRBV25-1|.
TGTGCCAGCAGTGGGGCAGGGAGGACCGGGGAGCTGTTTTTT
CASSGAGRTGELFF
>TRBJ1-2|.|TRBV18|.
TGTGCCAGCTCAGACATATCCAACTATGGCTACACCTTC
CASSDISNYGYTF
>TRBJ2-3|.|TRBV5-1|.
TGCGCCAGCAGCCCTGGACAGTCCACAGATACGCAGTATTTT
CASSPGQSTDTQYF
>TRBJ2-2|.|TRBV29-1|few
TGCAGCGTTGAGCTAAGTTTCGCGAACACCGGGGAGCTGTTTTTT
CSVELSFANTGELFF
>TRBJ1-2|TRBD1|TRBV18|.
TGTGCCAGCTCACCACGTGGGACAGGGGAGGATGGCTACACCTTC
CASSPRGTGEDGYTF
>TRBJ2-6|.|TRBV5-1|few
TGCGCCAGCAGCGAACAGGGTTCTGGGGCCAACGTCCTGACTTTC
CASSEQGSGANVLTF
>TRBJ1-2|.|TRBV28|.
TGTGCCAGCAGTTCCGGCTATGGCTACACCTTC
CASSSGYGYTF
>TRBJ2-5|TRBD2|TRBV5-1|few
TGCGCCAGCAGCTCGCCCCGGACTAGCGGGAGGGGGTCGCAAGAGACCCAGTACTTC
CASSSPRTSGRGSQETQYF
>TRBJ1-1|TRBD1|TRBV15|.
TGTGCCACCAGCAGAGGACAGGGAGACACTGAAGCTTTCTTT
CATSRGQGDTEAFF
>TRBJ1-3|.|TRBV29-1|few
TGCAGCGTTGGAGGACACCTATCTGGAAACACCATATATTTT
CSVGGHLSGNTIYF
>TRBJ2-1|TRBD1|TRBV7-3|.
TGTGCCAGCAGCCTGGGACAGGGGAGCAATGAGCAGTTCTTC
CASSLGQGSNEQFF
>TRBJ1-5|.|TRBV2|.
TGTGCCAGCAGTGGGACATCTTATAGCAATCAGCCCCAGCATTTT
CASSGTSYSNQPQHF
>TRBJ2-7|.|TRBV15|few
TGTGCCACCAGCAGAGACGTCTCGGGGGAGCAGTACTTC
CATSRDVSGEQYF
>TRBJ2-7|TRBD2|TRBV29-1|few
TGCAGCGTTAAGGGGTTGTGGAGGCGCGGGAGCTGGTACGAGCAGTACTTC
CSVKGLWRRGSWYEQYF
>TRBJ1-2|.|TRBV29-1|few
TGCAGCGTTGATGTGCAGGGCGCTAACTATGGCTACACCTTC
CSVDVQGANYGYTF
>TRBJ1-2|TRBD1|TRBV6-1|few
TGTGCCAGCAGTGAAGCGGGACTGGACAGGGGGCTTGGCTACACCTTC
CASSEAGLDRGLGYTF
>TRBJ2-1|TRBD2|TRBV18|.
TGTGCCAGCTCACCTTCGGGACTAGCGCTTGAGCAGTTCTTC
CASSPSGLALEQFF
>TRBJ1-2|.|TRBV27|few
TGTGCCAGCACCAAAGACATGCGATATGGCTACACCTTC
CASTKDMRYGYTF
>TRBJ2-1|.|TRBV5-4|few
TGTGCCAGCAGCCAAGCTGGACACTACAATGAGCAGTTCTTC
CASSQAGHYNEQFF
>TRBJ1-5|TRBD1|TRBV28|.
TGTGCCAGCACTAAAGGGGACAGGGCCCATCAGCCCCAGCATTTT
CASTKGDRAHQPQHF
>TRBJ2-7|TRBD2|TRBV28|few
TGTGCCAGCAGTATAGCGGGAGTGTTGTACGAGCAGTACTTC
CASSIAGVLYEQYF
>TRBJ2-2|.|TRBV30|.
TGTGCCTCCTCACCTGGCAGGGATTTGATCGGGGAGCTGTTTTTT
CASSPGRDLIGELFF
>TRBJ2-1|.|TRBV6-5|.
TGTGCCAGCAGTAAAAGCGGGCCTACCTACAATGAGCAGTTCTTC
CASSKSGPTYNEQFF
>TRBJ1-1|TRBD1|TRBV19|few
TGTGCCAGTAGTGACAGGGACACTGAAGCTTTCTTT
CASSDRDTEAFF
>TRBJ1-3|.|TRBV30|.
TGTGCCTGGAGCCCAACAGGGCGAGGAAACACCATATATTTT
CAWSPTGRGNTIYF
>TRBJ2-6|.|TRBV25-1|.
TGTGCCAGCAGTGATGGCGGCTCTGGGGCCAACGTCCTGACTTTC
CASSDGGSGANVLTF
>TRBJ2-7|TRBD2|TRBV9|.
TGTGCCAGCAGCGTAGACGGGGGGAGCTCCTACGAGCAGTACTTC
CASSVDGGSSYEQYF
>TRBJ2-1|TRBD2|TRBV5-4|.
TGTGCCAGCAGCTCCTTCCTAGCGGGAGGGGGCAATGAGCAGTTCTTC
CASSSFLAGGGNEQFF